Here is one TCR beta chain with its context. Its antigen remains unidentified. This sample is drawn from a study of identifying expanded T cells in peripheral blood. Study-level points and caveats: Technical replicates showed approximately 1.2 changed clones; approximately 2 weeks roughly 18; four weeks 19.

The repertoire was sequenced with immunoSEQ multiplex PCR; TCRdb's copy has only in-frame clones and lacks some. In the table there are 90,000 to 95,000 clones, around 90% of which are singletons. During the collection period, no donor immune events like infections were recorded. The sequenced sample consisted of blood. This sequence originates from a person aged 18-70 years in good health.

The CDR3 DNA follows: TGCGCCAGCAGCCAAGAAGGAGACAGGGATGGCTACACCTTC. Protein sequence: CASSQEGDRDGYTF. The genes are TRBV4-3 and TRBJ1-2, with 7 bases aligning to TRBD1. Germline V CDR1 and CDR2: LGHNA, YSLEER. This CDR3 has 14 amino acids. Trimming removed 0 bases from V and 6 bases from J; junction bases left unmatched: 4.